The source of this TCR beta chain is a study of regulatory T cells in long-lasting Graves disease. Findings of the study overall: Whereas roughly 1,000 public clonotypes were shared by new patients, persistent patients shared more, at a few thousand. Only a small sample size was used, which may have cut accuracy. Gene preferences differed: TRBV28, TRBJ1-2, TRBJ2-5 in persistent cases.

Germline loops: CDR1 SNHLY, CDR2 FYNNEI. Between the trimmed V and J ends, which lost 6 bases and 10 bases, there was a span of 16 bases. The CDR3 has 13 amino acids. This clonotype was seen at least ten times. Its antigen is as yet unknown. Arm-PCR of CDR3 regions and iRepertoire HTBI primers were used to build TCR beta libraries. TCRdb called the multiplex PCR reads again in MiXCR, with one record for every CDR3 protein. Of under 500,000 distinct CDR3 sequences in the sample, 16% were seen once. Documented time point: newly diagnosed GD, antithyroid drugs for less than 3 months. The TCR library was prepared using RNA isolated from PBMCs. The data also belong to a second study, concerning T cells in Graves' hyperthyroidism and ophthalmopathy. This second study says: It was considered stable Graves' hyperthyroidism when ophthalmopathy did not progress within 18 months.

This clonotype was obtained from a woman aged 25 to 39 with Graves disease. The specimen was peripheral blood mononuclear cells (PBMCs), collected at new diagnosis, from a patient treated with antithyroid drugs. The genes are TRBV2 and TRBJ2-1; D remains unclear. The CDR3 loop reads CASRSRTLAEQFF. The DNA of the CDR3 is TGTGCCAGCAGAAGCCGGACCCTTGCCGAGCAGTTCTTC.